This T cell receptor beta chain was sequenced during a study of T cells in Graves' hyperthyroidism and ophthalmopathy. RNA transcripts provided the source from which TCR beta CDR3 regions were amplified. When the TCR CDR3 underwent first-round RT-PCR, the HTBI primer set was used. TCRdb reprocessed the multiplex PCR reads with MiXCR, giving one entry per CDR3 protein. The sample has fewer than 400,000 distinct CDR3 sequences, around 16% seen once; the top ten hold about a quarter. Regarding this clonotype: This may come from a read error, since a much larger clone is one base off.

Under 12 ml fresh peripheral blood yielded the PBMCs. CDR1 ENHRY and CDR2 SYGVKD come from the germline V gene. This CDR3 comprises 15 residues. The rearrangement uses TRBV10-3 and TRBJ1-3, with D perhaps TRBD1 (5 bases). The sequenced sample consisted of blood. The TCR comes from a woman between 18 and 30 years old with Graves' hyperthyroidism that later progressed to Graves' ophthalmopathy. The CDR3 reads CAISVSGISGNAIYF. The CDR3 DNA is TGTGCCATCAGTGTTTCAGGGATCTCTGGAAACGCCATATATTTT.